This T cell receptor beta chain was sequenced in a study of somatic mutations in cytotoxic T cells in rheumatoid arthritis. On this clone itself: The antigen is not known.

V was cut by 5 bases and J by 2 bases, with 16 bases left in between. Germline V lookup: CDR1 MDHEN, CDR2 SYDVKM. CDR3 length: 16 amino acids. Positive selection using magnetic beads isolated the CD4+ and CD8+ cells (purity was checked by flow cytometry). Clones were read by immunoSEQ multiplex PCR, and TCRdb kept only the in-frame ones, dropping some. The sample consists of 3,000 or so clones, roughly 90% of them appearing once. Regarding the study as a whole: Rheumatoid arthritis patients, but not healthy controls, exhibited increasing CD8+ clonality with age.

The sequenced sample was CD8+ T cells sorted from blood. The genes are TRBV28 and TRBJ2-1, with D perhaps matching TRBD2 (5 bases). The TCR comes from a woman under 30 with rheumatoid arthritis. CDR3 residues: CASSPPLLETYNEQFF. The CDR3 DNA is TGTGCCAGCAGTCCCCCCCTACTAGAAACCTACAATGAGCAGTTCTTC.